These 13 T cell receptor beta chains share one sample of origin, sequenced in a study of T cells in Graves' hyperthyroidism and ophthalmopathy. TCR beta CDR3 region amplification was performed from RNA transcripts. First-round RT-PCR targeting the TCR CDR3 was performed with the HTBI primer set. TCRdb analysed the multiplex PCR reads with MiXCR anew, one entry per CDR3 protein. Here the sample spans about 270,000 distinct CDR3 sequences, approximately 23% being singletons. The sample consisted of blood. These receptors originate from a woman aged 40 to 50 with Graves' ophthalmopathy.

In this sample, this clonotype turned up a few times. The CDR3 loop reads CASGLRNTEAFF. CDR3 bases: TGTGCCAGCGGACTAAGGAACACTGAAGCTTTCTTT. J is TRBJ1-1 and V is TRBV6-1; no clear D gene. The V end was cut by 8 bases, the J end by 1 base, with 8 bases between. Germline CDR1 and CDR2: MNHNS and SASEGT. This CDR3 is 12 amino acids long.

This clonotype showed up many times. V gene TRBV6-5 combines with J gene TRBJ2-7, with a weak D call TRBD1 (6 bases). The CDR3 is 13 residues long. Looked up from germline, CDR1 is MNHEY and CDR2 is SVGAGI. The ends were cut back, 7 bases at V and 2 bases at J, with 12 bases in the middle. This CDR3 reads CASTGDTAYEQYF. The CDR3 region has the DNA TGTGCCAGCACCGGGGACACCGCCTACGAGCAGTACTTC.

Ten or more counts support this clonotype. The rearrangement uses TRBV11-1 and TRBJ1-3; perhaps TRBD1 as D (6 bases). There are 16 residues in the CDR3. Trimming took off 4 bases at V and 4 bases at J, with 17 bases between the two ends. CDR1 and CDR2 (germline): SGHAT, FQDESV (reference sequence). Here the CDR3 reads CASSWGLRGGGNTIYF. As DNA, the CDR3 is TGTGCCAGCAGCTGGGGGCTCAGAGGCGGCGGAAACACCATATATTTT.

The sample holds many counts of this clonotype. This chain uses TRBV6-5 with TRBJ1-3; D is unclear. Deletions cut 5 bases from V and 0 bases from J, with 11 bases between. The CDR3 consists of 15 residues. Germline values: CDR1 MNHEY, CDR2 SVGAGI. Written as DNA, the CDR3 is TGTGCCAGCAGTCCACCATGGCCCTCTGGAAACACCATATATTTT. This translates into CASSPPWPSGNTIYF.

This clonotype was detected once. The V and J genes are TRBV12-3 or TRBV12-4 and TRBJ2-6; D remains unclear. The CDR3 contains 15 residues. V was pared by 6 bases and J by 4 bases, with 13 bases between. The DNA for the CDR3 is TGTGCCAGCAGGGAGAGTACGAGCGGGGCCAACGTCCTGACTTTC. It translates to CASRESTSGANVLTF.

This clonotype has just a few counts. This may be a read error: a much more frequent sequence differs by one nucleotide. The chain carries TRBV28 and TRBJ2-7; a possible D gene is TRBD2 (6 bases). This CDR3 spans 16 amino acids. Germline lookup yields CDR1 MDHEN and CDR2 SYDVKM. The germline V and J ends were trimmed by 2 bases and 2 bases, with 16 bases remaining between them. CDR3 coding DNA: TGTGCCAGCAGTTTAAAACCGGGACGGGAGACCTACGAGCAGTACTTC. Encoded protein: CASSLKPGRETYEQYF.

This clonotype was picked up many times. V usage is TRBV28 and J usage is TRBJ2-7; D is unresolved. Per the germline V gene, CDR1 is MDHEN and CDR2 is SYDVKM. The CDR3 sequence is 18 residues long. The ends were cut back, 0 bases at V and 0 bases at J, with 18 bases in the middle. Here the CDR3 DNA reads TGTGCCAGCAGTTTATGGTGGGCAACGGCGGTAAACTCCTACGAGCAGTACTTC. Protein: CASSLWWATAVNSYEQYF.

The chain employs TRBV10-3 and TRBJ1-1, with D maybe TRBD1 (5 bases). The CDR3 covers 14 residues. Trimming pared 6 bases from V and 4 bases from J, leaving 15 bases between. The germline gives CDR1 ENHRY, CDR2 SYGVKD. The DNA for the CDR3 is TGTGCCATCAGGGAAGGACACCTATCCACTGAAGCTTTCTTT. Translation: CAIREGHLSTEAFF.

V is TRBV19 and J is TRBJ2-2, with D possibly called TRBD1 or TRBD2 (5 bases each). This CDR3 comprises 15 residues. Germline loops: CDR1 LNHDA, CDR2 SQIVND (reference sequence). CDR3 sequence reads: CATGRTNANTGELFF. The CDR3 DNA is TGTGCGACGGGACGCACGAATGCGAACACCGGGGAGCTGTTTTTT. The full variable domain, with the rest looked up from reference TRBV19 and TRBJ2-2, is DGGITQSPKYLFRKEGQNVTLSCEQNLNHDAMYWYRQDPGQGLRLIYYSQIVNDFQKGDIAEGYSVSREKKESFPLTVTSAQKNPTAFYLCATGRTNANTGELFFGEGSRLTVL.

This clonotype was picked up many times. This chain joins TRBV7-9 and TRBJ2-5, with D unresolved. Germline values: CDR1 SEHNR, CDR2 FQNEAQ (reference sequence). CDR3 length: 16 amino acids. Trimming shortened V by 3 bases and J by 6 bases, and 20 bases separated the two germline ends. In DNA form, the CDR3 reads TGTGCCAGCAGCTTGTTGGATTTGGAAGGTTTAAAGACCCAGTACTTC. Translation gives CASSLLDLEGLKTQYF. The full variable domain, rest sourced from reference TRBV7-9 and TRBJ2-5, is DTGVSQNPRHKITKRGQNVTFRCDPISEHNRLYWYRQTLGQGPEFLTYFQNEAQLEKSRLLSDRFSAERPKGSFSTLEIQRTEQGDSAMYLCASSLLDLEGLKTQYFGPGTRLLVL.

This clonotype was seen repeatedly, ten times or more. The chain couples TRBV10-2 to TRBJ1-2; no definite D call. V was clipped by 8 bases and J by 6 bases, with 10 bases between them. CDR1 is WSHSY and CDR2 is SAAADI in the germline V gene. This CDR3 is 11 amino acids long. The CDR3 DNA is TGCGCCAGCGCGGAATTTAATGGCTACACCTTC. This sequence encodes CASAEFNGYTF.

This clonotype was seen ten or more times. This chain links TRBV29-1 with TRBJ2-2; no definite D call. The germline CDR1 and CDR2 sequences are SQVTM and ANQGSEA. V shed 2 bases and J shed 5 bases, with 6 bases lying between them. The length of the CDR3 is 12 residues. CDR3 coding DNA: TGCAGCGTTGAATCCGGAACCGGGGAGCTGTTTTTT. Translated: CSVESGTGELFF.

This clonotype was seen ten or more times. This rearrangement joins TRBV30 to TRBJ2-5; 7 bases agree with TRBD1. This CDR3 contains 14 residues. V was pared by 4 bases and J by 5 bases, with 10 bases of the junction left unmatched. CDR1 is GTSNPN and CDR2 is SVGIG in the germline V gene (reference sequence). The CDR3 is CAWMNRGEKETQYF. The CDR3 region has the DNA TGTGCCTGGATGAACAGGGGCGAGAAGGAGACCCAGTACTTC.